This T cell receptor (beta chain) was identified during a study of T-cell reconstitution after alpha-beta-depleted transplantation in children. Preparation of the TCRbeta library was carried out with unique molecular identifiers. MiXCR, applied by TCRdb to the PCR reads, yields one record per CDR3 protein. The data hold 440,000 or so distinct CDR3 sequences, with 11% observed a single time. Trimming cost V 0 bases and J 6 bases, with 12 bases left between them. CDR1 and CDR2 (germline): LNHNV, YYDKDF (reference sequence). The CDR3 runs to 15 residues. The receptor comes from a human donor who donated a stem cell graft to a child with acute myeloid leukemia. The material was PBMCs from the stem cell graft donor, obtained from the stem cell graft. The chain uses TRBV15 and TRBJ2-1; weak D call: TRBD2 (5 bases). The CDR3 nucleotides read TGTGCCACCAGCAGAGATTTACCTAGCTCCAATGAGCAGTTCTTC. It codes for CATSRDLPSSNEQFF.